The rows below give T cell receptor beta chains drawn from one sample of a study of T cells in Graves' hyperthyroidism and ophthalmopathy. MiXCR, applied by TCRdb to the multiplex PCR reads, yields one record per CDR3 protein. Counted here are about 200,000 distinct CDR3 sequences, around 17% occurring once; the ten biggest clones make up around 52%. Sequences were obtained from blood. Receptors originate from a woman aged 50 to 60 with Graves' hyperthyroidism. The CDR3 runs from the conserved cysteine through the conserved F or W. A D gene is named only where the DNA matches it firmly. Only some rows state a clone size, as once, few, many or a class for expanded clones.

clone_size j_call d_call v_call cdr3_aa cdr3_nt
many TRBJ2-7 NA TRBV27 CASSLSGMNYEQYF TGTGCCAGCAGTTTATCGGGCATGAACTACGAGCAGTACTTC
many TRBJ1-2 NA TRBV20-1 CSAIRGGGNYGYTF TGCAGTGCAATAAGGGGGGGGGGTAACTATGGCTACACCTTC
few TRBJ1-2 TRBD1 TRBV24-1 CATSDSFVGTGYGYTF TGTGCCACCAGTGATTCCTTCGTAGGGACAGGCTATGGCTACACCTTC
NA TRBJ1-2 NA TRBV7-8 CASSLSFGSNYGYTF TGTGCCAGCAGCTTGAGCTTCGGTTCTAACTATGGCTACACCTTC
NA TRBJ1-2 NA TRBV6-5 CASSYSGGTFDGYTF TGTGCCAGCAGTTACTCGGGGGGGACATTTGATGGCTACACCTTC
many TRBJ2-1 NA TRBV7-9 CASSPAPWYRVGYNEQFF TGTGCCAGCAGCCCAGCCCCCTGGTACAGGGTGGGGTACAATGAGCAGTTCTTC
many TRBJ2-7 NA TRBV5-1 CASTSDYDYEQYF TGCGCCAGCACCTCAGATTACGACTACGAGCAGTACTTC
NA TRBJ2-2 NA TRBV4-2 CASSQVARNTGELFF TGTGCCAGCAGCCAAGTCGCTAGGAACACCGGGGAGCTGTTTTTT
many TRBJ2-3 NA TRBV11-2 CASRSWGGSTDTQYF TGTGCCAGCAGGTCGTGGGGCGGTAGCACAGATACGCAGTATTTT
many TRBJ2-1 NA TRBV7-9 CASRRRGWNEQFF TGTGCCAGCAGGAGGCGAGGTTGGAATGAGCAGTTCTTC
many TRBJ2-4 NA TRBV28 CASSSLGAAKNIQYF TGTGCCAGCAGTTCCCTCGGCGCAGCCAAAAACATTCAGTACTTC
NA TRBJ2-5 TRBD2 TRBV15 CATSRVARNSGEETQYF TGTGCCACCAGCAGAGTGGCACGAAATAGCGGGGAAGAGACCCAGTACTTC
NA TRBJ2-1 NA TRBV6-1 CASSGQGLYNEQFF TGTGCCAGCAGTGGCCAGGGACTTTACAATGAGCAGTTCTTC
few TRBJ2-5 NA TRBV19 CASSMARVRETQYF TGTGCCAGTAGTATGGCGCGTGTTAGGGAGACCCAGTACTTC
few TRBJ2-1 TRBD2 TRBV4-1 CASSQDSLAGAYNEQFF TGCGCCAGCAGCCAAGATTCCTTAGCGGGAGCCTACAATGAGCAGTTCTTC
NA TRBJ1-2 NA TRBV19 CASSVGLIYGYTF TGTGCCAGTTCGGTGGGTCTCATCTATGGCTACACCTTC
NA TRBJ2-5 TRBD2 TRBV7-3 CASSPGTSVETQYF TGTGCCAGCAGCCCGGGGACTAGTGTAGAGACCCAGTACTTC
NA TRBJ2-3 NA TRBV28 CARICQSTDTQYF TGTGCCAGAATTTGTCAGAGCACAGATACGCAGTATTTT
few TRBJ1-4 TRBD1 TRBV5-1 CASGTGERGEKLFF TGCGCCAGCGGGACAGGGGAACGTGGCGAAAAACTGTTTTTT
NA TRBJ1-3 NA TRBV3-1 CASSQNSEGNTIYF TGTGCCAGCAGCCAAAACTCGGAGGGAAACACCATATATTTT
many TRBJ1-1 NA TRBV20-1 CSARENTEAFF TGCAGTGCTAGGGAGAACACTGAAGCTTTCTTT
many TRBJ2-7 TRBD1 TRBV20-1 CSACDRAWEQYF TGCAGTGCCTGCGACAGGGCTTGGGAGCAGTACTTC
NA TRBJ1-6 NA TRBV30 CAWSVYRGGQGDLDSPLHF TGTGCCTGGAGTGTATATCGGGGCGGGCAGGGAGACTTGGATTCACCCCTCCACTTT
many TRBJ1-2 NA TRBV9 CASSVGSGPPLNYGYTF TGTGCCAGCAGCGTAGGGTCAGGACCCCCTCTTAACTATGGCTACACCTTC
many TRBJ2-7 NA TRBV3-1 CASSQVKAEQYF TGTGCCAGCAGCCAAGTAAAGGCCGAGCAGTACTTC
NA TRBJ2-3 TRBD2 TRBV7-9 CASSRRLAGEDTQYF TGTGCCAGCAGCCGCAGACTAGCGGGAGAAGATACGCAGTATTTT
many TRBJ2-7 NA TRBV28 CASRPDQPHPYEQYF TGTGCCAGCAGGCCGGACCAGCCCCATCCCTACGAGCAGTACTTC
many TRBJ1-1 TRBD1 TRBV30 CAWRDRVRAEAFF TGTGCCTGGAGAGACAGGGTACGCGCTGAAGCTTTCTTT
many TRBJ1-1 NA TRBV7-3 CASSLDRETEAFF TGTGCCAGCAGCTTAGACAGAGAGACTGAAGCTTTCTTT
many TRBJ1-2 NA TRBV11-3 CASSSGKGPYGYTF TGTGCCAGCAGCTCAGGGAAGGGGCCCTATGGCTACACCTTC
NA TRBJ2-7 TRBD2 TRBV28 CASSSLSGRSYEQYF TGTGCCAGCAGTTCACTCAGCGGGAGGTCCTACGAGCAGTACTTC
many TRBJ1-6 NA TRBV6-1 CASSRWGAGSPLHF TGTGCCAGCAGTCGGTGGGGGGCAGGTTCACCCCTCCACTTT
NA TRBJ2-4 TRBD2 TRBV30 CAWRILAGEGNIQYF TGTGCCTGGAGGATACTAGCGGGAGAGGGGAACATTCAGTACTTC
many TRBJ2-2 NA TRBV11-3 CASSLGSINTGELFF TGTGCCAGCAGCTTAGGGTCAATAAACACCGGGGAGCTGTTTTTT
many TRBJ1-2 TRBD1 TRBV11-1 CASSVLQGDYGYTF TGTGCCAGCAGCGTATTACAGGGGGACTATGGCTACACCTTC
many TRBJ1-1 NA TRBV12-3/TRBV12-4 CASSQVQEAFF TGTGCCAGCAGTCAAGTTCAGGAAGCTTTCTTT
few TRBJ2-3 TRBD2 TRBV11-2 CASSLIALTSGRATDTQYF TGTGCCAGCAGCCTAATCGCCCTGACTAGCGGGAGGGCGACAGATACGCAGTATTTT
many TRBJ2-4 TRBD1 TRBV20-1 CSAPDRDREINIQYF TGCAGTGCTCCAGACCGGGACAGGGAGATAAACATTCAGTACTTC
NA TRBJ2-3 NA TRBV7-8 CASSSLAWDTQYF TGTGCCAGCAGCTCCCTTGCATGGGATACGCAGTATTTT
many TRBJ1-4 TRBD1 TRBV3-1 CASSPMSGTGNEKLFF TGTGCCAGCAGCCCAATGTCCGGGACAGGGAATGAAAAACTGTTTTTT
NA TRBJ1-2 TRBD1 TRBV19 CASSVPGQGIYGYTF TGTGCCAGTAGTGTGCCGGGACAGGGGATCTATGGCTACACCTTC
few TRBJ2-7 TRBD2 TRBV20-1 CSARDFLAGHNRDEQYF TGCAGTGCTAGAGACTTTTTAGCGGGCCACAATCGGGACGAGCAGTACTTC
few TRBJ2-4 TRBD2 TRBV6-5 CASSYSGAGDSPIQYF TGTGCCAGCAGTTACTCGGGCGCGGGAGATTCCCCCATTCAGTACTTC
many TRBJ2-1 NA TRBV5-6 CASSPTGKSYNEQFF TGTGCCAGCAGCCCTACGGGTAAATCCTACAATGAGCAGTTCTTC
NA TRBJ2-5 TRBD2 TRBV19 CASSPSSGGVAQYF TGTGCCAGTAGTCCGTCAAGCGGGGGAGTGGCCCAGTACTTC
NA TRBJ1-4 NA TRBV5-4 CASSLLGGTNEKLFF TGTGCCAGCAGCTTGTTGGGGGGGACGAATGAAAAACTGTTTTTT
few TRBJ2-7 TRBD1 TRBV29-1 CSFRQGVLDEQYF TGCAGCTTCCGACAGGGAGTTTTAGACGAGCAGTACTTC
few TRBJ2-7 TRBD2 TRBV5-1 CASSLDRLAGGEQYF TGCGCCAGCAGCTTGGACCGCCTAGCGGGAGGCGAGCAGTACTTC
many TRBJ1-1 NA TRBV6-1 CANKPQNQGVVPEAFF TGTGCCAACAAACCCCAGAACCAGGGAGTCGTACCTGAAGCTTTCTTT